This passage covers 20 T cell receptor beta chains from one sample sequenced in a study of blood T cell repertoires in COVID-19. TCRdb keeps only in-frame clones here, not all; method: immunoSEQ multiplex PCR. The sample gives 30,000 to 40,000 clones, around 73% of which show up once; 7% to 8.5% is in the top ten. Sequenced material: peripheral blood. The receptor set was obtained from an older woman with acute or convalescent COVID-19.

This chain connects TRBV10-3 to TRBJ2-7; D is perhaps TRBD1 (5 bases). Germline V lookup: CDR1 ENHRY, CDR2 SYGVKD. The CDR3 has 14 residues. V was clipped by 3 bases and J by 3 bases, with 12 bases between them. CDR3 in amino acids: CAISDGRVDYEQYF. In nucleotides, the CDR3 is TGTGCCATCAGTGACGGCAGGGTCGACTACGAGCAGTACTTC.

This CDR3 is CASSLDSGRQGVETQYF. As DNA, the CDR3 is TGCGCCAGCAGCTTGGATAGTGGGAGACAGGGTGTAGAGACCCAGTACTTC. The V call is TRBV5-1, the J call TRBJ2-5; TRBD1 agrees at 7 bases. Germline V gene data show CDR1 as SGHRS and CDR2 as YFSETQ. The CDR3 is 17 residues long. V dropped 0 bases and J dropped 4; count of bases not matched to a gene: 12.

The J gene is TRBJ1-1, the V gene TRBV5-1, with TRBD1 matching over 8 bases. There are 13 residues in the CDR3. Germline-derived CDR1 and CDR2 are SGHRS and YFSETQ. Trimming removed 4 bases from V and 3 bases from J; junction bases left unmatched: 2. The DNA for the CDR3 is TGCGCCAGCAGCCAACAGGGGGACACTGAAGCTTTCTTT. Translation gives CASSQQGDTEAFF.

V gene TRBV7-9 combines with J gene TRBJ2-1, with D perhaps TRBD2 (7 bases). Germline CDR1 SEHNR, CDR2 FQNEAQ (reference sequence). The V end lost 4 bases, the J end lost 10 bases, and 20 bases lay between the germline ends. CDR3 length: 15 amino acids. The CDR3 bases are TGTGCCAGCAGCTCCTTCCCGGGGGGCCTGGGGGAGCAGTTCTTC. It encodes CASSSFPGGLGEQFF.

The chain couples TRBV3-1 (or the pseudogene TRBV3-2) to TRBJ2-3; D possibly corresponds to TRBD2 (7 bases). Germline lookup yields CDR1 LGHDT and CDR2 YNNKEL (reference sequence). Trimming took 4 bases from V and 3 from J, leaving 17 bases between them. The CDR3 runs to 16 residues. CDR3 region: CASSPRRRGRTDTQYF. CDR3 nucleotide sequence: TGTGCCAGCAGCCCAAGAAGGCGGGGGCGGACAGATACGCAGTATTTT.

The rearrangement uses TRBV2 and TRBJ1-1, with 7 bases aligning to TRBD1. The J segment lost 3 bases and the V segment lost 6 bases, leaving 4 bases of the junction unmatched. The V gene's germline CDR1 is SNHLY and CDR2 FYNNEI. This CDR3 comprises 13 residues. The CDR3, as DNA: TGTGCCAGCAGATCACAGGGGTACACTGAAGCTTTCTTT. As protein: CASRSQGYTEAFF. The entire variable domain, with the rest obtained from reference TRBV2 and TRBJ1-1, is as follows: EPEVTQTPSHQVTQMGQEVILRCVPISNHLYFYWYRQILGQKVEFLVSFYNNEISEKSEIFDDQFSVERPDGSNFTLKIRSTKLEDSAMYFCASRSQGYTEAFFGQGTRLTVV.

The chain uses TRBV5-5 and TRBJ2-7; a possible D gene is TRBD2 (6 bases). The CDR3 is 13 amino acids. The germline CDR1 and CDR2 sequences are SGHKS and YYEKEE (reference sequence). Trimming took 0 bases from V and 7 from J, leaving 11 bases between them. The CDR3 nucleotides are TGTGCCAGCAGCTTGGGGGCCGGGGGTGAGCAGTACTTC. Amino acids: CASSLGAGGEQYF.

The DNA for the CDR3 is TGTGCCAGCAAGGGGCCTAACACTGAAGCTTTCTTT. Translated, it gives CASKGPNTEAFF. The V gene is TRBV6-6, the J gene TRBJ1-1, with a tentative D call TRBD1 (5 bases). V gave up 7 bases and J gave up 2 bases, with 8 bases separating them. CDR3 length: 12 residues. Germline assignment: CDR1 MNHNY and CDR2 SVGAGI (reference sequence).

V and J are TRBV10-2 and TRBJ2-1; 9 bases map to TRBD1. The junction had 5 bases not matched to a gene; V was cut back by 7 bases and J by 1 base. Germline V gene lookup returns CDR1 WSHSY and CDR2 SAAADI. CDR3 length: 15 amino acids. CDR3: CASNPGQGSYNEQFF. CDR3 bases: TGCGCCAGCAACCCGGGACAGGGATCCTACAATGAGCAGTTCTTC.

The CDR3 DNA reads as TGTGCCACCAGTGATTTCCCACGGGGAACGCAGTATTTT. Translating gives CATSDFPRGTQYF. The rearrangement joins TRBV24-1 to TRBJ2-3, with D perhaps TRBD2 (5 bases). V was shortened by 1 base and J by 9 bases, with 10 bases between the two germline ends. The CDR3 totals 13 residues. Germline V gene lookup returns CDR1 KGHDR and CDR2 SFDVKD.

The CDR3 nucleotides read TGCGCCAGCAGCCCAGGACAGGGGGACCACGAGCAGTACTTC. Encoded protein: CASSPGQGDHEQYF. The chain uses TRBV5-1 and TRBJ2-7; TRBD1 aligns across 10 bases. CDR1 is SGHRS, CDR2 YFSETQ, per germline. The J segment lost 5 bases and the V segment lost 4 bases, leaving 6 bases of the junction unmatched. CDR3 length: 14 amino acids.

The chain carries TRBV7-6 and TRBJ2-2, with 8 bases aligning to TRBD2. Germline trimming cut 3 bases from V and 4 bases from J; bases unmatched to any gene: 4. The length of the CDR3 is 15 residues. CDR1 is SGHVS and CDR2 is FNYEAQ in the germline V gene. In DNA form, the CDR3 reads TGTGCCAGCAGCTTCCTCGGGGGGGCCACCGGGGAGCTGTTTTTT. This codes for CASSFLGGATGELFF.

The chain has TRBV7-9 and TRBJ2-5; perhaps TRBD1 as D (7 bases). V gave up 0 bases and J gave up 1 base, with 9 bases separating them. Germline CDR1 SEHNR, CDR2 FQNEAQ (reference sequence). This CDR3 has 15 residues. CDR3 in DNA: TGTGCCAGCAGCTTAGCGCAGGGGGGCCAAGAGACCCAGTACTTC. Its translation: CASSLAQGGQETQYF.

J is TRBJ2-7 and V is TRBV3-1 (or the pseudogene TRBV3-2), with D unresolved. Germline V gene lookup returns CDR1 LGHDT and CDR2 YNNKEL (reference sequence). Trimming removed 1 base from V and 2 bases from J, with 12 bases in between. The CDR3 contains 15 residues. The CDR3 coding sequence is TGTGCCAGCAGCCAAGGGGCGAAAGCCACCTACGAGCAGTACTTC. This encodes CASSQGAKATYEQYF.

The chain recombines TRBV10-2 with TRBJ2-1, with D possibly being TRBD1 (5 bases). Germline V gene sequence: CDR1 WSHSY, CDR2 SAAADI. There are 14 residues in the CDR3. V was pared by 6 bases and J by 2 bases, with 11 bases between. The CDR3 DNA follows: TGCGCCAGCAGCGAACAGGTTGCCTACAATGAGCAGTTCTTC. Its protein product is CASSEQVAYNEQFF.

This chain connects TRBV10-3 to TRBJ2-5; 12 positions match TRBD2. V lost 6 bases, J lost 3 bases, and 5 bases stayed unmatched. The CDR3 is 15 residues long. Germline CDR1 and CDR2: ENHRY and SYGVKD. The CDR3 coding sequence is TGTGCCATCAGGGGTTGGACTAGCGGGGAAGAGACCCAGTACTTC. It yields the protein CAIRGWTSGEETQYF.

This rearrangement joins TRBV24-1 to TRBJ1-3, with a possible D match to TRBD1 (6 bases). Deletions cut 4 bases from V and 4 bases from J, with 13 bases between. Germline CDR1 reads KGHDR; CDR2 reads SFDVKD. The CDR3 totals 15 residues. CDR3 amino acids: CATSETTGIGNTIYF. CDR3 nucleotides: TGTGCCACCAGTGAGACTACAGGGATCGGAAACACCATATATTTT.

This chain links TRBV30 with TRBJ2-1, with D tentatively TRBD2 (5 bases). From germline, CDR1 is GTSNPN and CDR2 SVGIG (reference sequence). Trimming took off 6 bases at V and 1 base at J, with 13 bases between the two ends. CDR3 length equals 14 residues. In DNA, the CDR3 is TGTGCCTGCGAAGACGGGATGTCCTACAATGAGCAGTTCTTC. Translating gives CACEDGMSYNEQFF.

This rearrangement joins TRBV28 to TRBJ2-1; D uncertain. V lost 6 bases to trimming and J lost 6 bases, with 9 bases between them. The length of the CDR3 is 12 residues. Germline V gene lookup returns CDR1 MDHEN and CDR2 SYDVKM. The CDR3 nucleotides read TGTGCCAGCAGGTCTGTCGTCAATGAGCAGTTCTTC. Its protein is CASRSVVNEQFF.

The chain is built from TRBV12-3 or TRBV12-4 and TRBJ2-7, with D possibly TRBD1 on 6 matching bases. The CDR3 runs to 13 residues. V was pared by 2 bases and J by 3 bases, with 8 bases between. CDR3 sequence reads: CASSLRDNYEQYF. CDR3 nucleotide sequence: TGTGCCAGCAGTTTAAGGGACAACTACGAGCAGTACTTC.